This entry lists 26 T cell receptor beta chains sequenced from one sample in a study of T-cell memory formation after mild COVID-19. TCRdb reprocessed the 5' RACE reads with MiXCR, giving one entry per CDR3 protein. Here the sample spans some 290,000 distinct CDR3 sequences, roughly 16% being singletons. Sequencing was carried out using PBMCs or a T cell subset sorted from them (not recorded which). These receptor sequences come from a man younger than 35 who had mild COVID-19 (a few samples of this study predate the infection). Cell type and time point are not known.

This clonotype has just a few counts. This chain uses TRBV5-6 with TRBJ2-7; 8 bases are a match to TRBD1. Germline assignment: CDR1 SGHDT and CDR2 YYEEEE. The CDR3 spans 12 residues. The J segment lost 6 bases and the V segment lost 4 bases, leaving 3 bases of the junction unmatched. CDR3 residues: CASSRTGLEQYV. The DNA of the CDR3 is TGTGCCAGCAGCAGGACAGGGCTCGAGCAGTACGTC.

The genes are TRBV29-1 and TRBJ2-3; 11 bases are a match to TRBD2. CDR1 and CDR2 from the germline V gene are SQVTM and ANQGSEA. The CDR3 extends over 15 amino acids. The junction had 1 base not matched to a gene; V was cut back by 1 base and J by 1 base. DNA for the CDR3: TGCAGCGTTGAAGGACTAGCGGGGCGCACAGATACGCAGTATTTT. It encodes CSVEGLAGRTDTQYF.

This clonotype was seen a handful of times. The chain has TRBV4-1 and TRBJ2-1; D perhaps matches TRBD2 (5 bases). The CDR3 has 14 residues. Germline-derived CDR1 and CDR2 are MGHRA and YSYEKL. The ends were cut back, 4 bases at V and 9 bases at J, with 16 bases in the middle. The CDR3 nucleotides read TGCGCCAGCAGCCGGGGAGCGGTTGGGAGTGAGCAGTTCTTC. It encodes CASSRGAVGSEQFF.

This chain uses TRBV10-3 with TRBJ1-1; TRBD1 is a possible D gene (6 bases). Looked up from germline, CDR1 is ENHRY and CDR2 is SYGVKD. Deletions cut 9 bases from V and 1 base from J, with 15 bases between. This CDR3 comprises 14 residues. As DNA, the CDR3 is TGTGCCATTAAGGGGGGGGAGTGGAACACTGAAGCTTTCTTT. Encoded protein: CAIKGGEWNTEAFF.

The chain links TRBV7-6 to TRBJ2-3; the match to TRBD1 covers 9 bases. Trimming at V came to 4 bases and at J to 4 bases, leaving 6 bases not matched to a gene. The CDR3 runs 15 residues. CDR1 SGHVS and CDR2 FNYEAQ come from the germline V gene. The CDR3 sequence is CASSSGTGMADTQYF. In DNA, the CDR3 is TGTGCCAGCAGCTCCGGGACAGGGATGGCAGATACGCAGTATTTT.

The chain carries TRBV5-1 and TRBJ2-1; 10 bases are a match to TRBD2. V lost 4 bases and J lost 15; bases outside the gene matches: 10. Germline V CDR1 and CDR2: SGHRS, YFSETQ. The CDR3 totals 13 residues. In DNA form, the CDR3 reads TGCGCCAGCAGCCAGTCTAGCGGGGGCCTCCGGTTCTTC. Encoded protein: CASSQSSGGLRFF.

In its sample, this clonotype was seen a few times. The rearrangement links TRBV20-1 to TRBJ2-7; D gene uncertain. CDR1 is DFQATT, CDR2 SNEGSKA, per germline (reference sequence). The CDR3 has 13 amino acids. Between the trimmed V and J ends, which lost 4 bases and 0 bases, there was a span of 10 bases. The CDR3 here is CSATSQSSYEQYF. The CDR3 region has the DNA TGCAGTGCTACCTCACAGAGCTCCTACGAGCAGTACTTC.

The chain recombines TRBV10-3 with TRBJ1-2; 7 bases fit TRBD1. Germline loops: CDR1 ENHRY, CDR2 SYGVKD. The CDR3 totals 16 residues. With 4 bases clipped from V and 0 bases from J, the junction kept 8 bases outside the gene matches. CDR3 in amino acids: CAISGTGTAPNYGYTF. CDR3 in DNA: TGTGCCATCAGTGGGACCGGGACAGCCCCTAACTATGGCTACACCTTC.

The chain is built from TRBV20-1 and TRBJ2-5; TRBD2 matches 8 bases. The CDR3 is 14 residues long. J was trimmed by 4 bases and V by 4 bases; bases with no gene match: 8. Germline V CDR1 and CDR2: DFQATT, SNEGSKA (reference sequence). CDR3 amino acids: CSANPGLGGETQYF. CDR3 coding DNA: TGCAGTGCTAACCCGGGACTAGGAGGAGAGACCCAGTACTTC.

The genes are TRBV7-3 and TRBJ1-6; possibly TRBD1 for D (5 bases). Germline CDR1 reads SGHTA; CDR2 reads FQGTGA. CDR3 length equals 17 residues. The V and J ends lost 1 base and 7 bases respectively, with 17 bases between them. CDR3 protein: CASSLRSTGRSNSPLHF. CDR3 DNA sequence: TGTGCCAGCAGCTTAAGGTCTACGGGACGGTCAAATTCACCCCTCCACTTT.

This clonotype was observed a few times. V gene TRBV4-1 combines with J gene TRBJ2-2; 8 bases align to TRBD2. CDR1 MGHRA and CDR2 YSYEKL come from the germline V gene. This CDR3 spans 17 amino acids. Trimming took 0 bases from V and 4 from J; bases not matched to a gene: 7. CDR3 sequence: CASSQDQAGAITGELFF. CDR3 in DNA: TGCGCCAGCAGCCAAGATCAAGCGGGGGCGATCACCGGGGAGCTGTTTTTT.

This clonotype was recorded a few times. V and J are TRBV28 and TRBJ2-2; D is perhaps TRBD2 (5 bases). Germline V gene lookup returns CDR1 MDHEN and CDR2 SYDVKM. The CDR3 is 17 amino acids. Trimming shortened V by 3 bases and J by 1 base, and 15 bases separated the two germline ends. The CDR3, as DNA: TGTGCCAGCAGTTTTCTGATAAGGCGGGTGAACACCGGGGAGCTGTTTTTT. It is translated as CASSFLIRRVNTGELFF.

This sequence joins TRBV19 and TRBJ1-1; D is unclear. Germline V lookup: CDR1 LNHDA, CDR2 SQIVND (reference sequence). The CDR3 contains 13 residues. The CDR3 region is CGSTFRLNTEAFF. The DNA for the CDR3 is TGTGGCTCTACCTTCCGGTTGAACACTGAAGCTTTCTTT.

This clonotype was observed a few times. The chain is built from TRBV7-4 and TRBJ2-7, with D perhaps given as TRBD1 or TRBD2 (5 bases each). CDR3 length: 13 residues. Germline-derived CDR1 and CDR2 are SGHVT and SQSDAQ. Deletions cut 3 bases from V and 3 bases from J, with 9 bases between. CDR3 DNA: TGTGCCAGCAGCTTCCAGGGAGTCTACGAGCAGTACGTC. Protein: CASSFQGVYEQYV.

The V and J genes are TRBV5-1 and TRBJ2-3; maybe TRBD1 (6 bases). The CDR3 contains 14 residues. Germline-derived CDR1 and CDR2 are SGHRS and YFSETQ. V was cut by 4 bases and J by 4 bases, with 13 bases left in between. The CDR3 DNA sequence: TGCGCCAGCAGCGTAATGGACAGCTCAGATACGCAGTATTTT. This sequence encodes CASSVMDSSDTQYF.

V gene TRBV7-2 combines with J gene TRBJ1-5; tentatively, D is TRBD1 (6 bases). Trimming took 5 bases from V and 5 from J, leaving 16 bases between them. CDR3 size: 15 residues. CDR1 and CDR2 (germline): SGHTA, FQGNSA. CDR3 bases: TGTGCCAGCAGCATCTCCTGGGGGCGGGATCAGCCCCAGCATTTT. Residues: CASSISWGRDQPQHF.

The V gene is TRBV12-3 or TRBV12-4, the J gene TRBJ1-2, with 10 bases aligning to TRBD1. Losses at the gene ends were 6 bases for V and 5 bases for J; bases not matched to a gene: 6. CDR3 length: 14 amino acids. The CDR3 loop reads CASSDRGRLYGYTF. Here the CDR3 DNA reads TGTGCCAGCAGCGACAGGGGGCGTTTGTATGGCTACACCTTC.

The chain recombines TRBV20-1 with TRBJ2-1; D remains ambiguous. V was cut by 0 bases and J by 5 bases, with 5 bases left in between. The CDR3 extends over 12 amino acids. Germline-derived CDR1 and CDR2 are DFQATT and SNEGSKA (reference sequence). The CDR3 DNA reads TGCAGTGCTAGAGAAGGTCACAATGAGCAGTTCTTC. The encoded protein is CSAREGHNEQFF.

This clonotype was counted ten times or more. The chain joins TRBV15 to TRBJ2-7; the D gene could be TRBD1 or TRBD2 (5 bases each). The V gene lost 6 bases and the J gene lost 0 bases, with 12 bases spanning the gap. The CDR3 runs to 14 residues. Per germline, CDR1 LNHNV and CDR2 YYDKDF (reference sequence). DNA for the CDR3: TGTGCCACCAGTAATAAGGGACGCTCCTACGAGCAGTACGTC. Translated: CATSNKGRSYEQYV.

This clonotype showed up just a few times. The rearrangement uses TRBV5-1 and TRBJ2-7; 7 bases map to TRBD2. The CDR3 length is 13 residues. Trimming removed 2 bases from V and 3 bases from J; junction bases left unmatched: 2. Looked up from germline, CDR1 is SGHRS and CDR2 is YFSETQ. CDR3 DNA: TGCGCCAGCAGCTTACGGGGGGTCTACGAGCAGTACTTC. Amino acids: CASSLRGVYEQYF.

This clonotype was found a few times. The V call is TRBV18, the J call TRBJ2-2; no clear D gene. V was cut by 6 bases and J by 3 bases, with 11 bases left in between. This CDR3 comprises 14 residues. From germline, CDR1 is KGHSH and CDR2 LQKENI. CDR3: CASSETLYTGELFF. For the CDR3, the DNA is TGTGCCAGCTCCGAGACACTTTACACCGGGGAGCTGTTTTTT.

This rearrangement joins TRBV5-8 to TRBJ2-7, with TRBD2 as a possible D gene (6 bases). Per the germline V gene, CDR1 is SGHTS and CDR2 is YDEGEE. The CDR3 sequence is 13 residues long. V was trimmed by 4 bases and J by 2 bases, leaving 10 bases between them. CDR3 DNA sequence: TGTGCCAGCAGCCGTGGGACTGCCTACGAGCAGTACGTC. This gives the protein CASSRGTAYEQYV.

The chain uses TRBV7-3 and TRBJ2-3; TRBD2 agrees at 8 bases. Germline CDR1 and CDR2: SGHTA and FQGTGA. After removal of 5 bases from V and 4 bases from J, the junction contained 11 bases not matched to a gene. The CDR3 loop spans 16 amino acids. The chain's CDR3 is CASSDPKAGVADTQYF. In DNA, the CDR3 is TGTGCCAGCAGCGACCCTAAAGCGGGGGTCGCAGATACGCAGTATTTT.

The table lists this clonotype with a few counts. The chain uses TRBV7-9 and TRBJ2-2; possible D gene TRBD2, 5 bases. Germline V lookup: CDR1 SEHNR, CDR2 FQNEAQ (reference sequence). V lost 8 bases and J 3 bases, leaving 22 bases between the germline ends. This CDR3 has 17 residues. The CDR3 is CASPTEYMGVYTGELFF. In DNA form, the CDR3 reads TGTGCCAGCCCCACCGAGTACATGGGAGTGTACACCGGGGAGCTGTTTTTT. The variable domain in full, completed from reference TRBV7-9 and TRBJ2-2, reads DTGVSQNPRHKITKRGQNVTFRCDPISEHNRLYWYRQTLGQGPEFLTYFQNEAQLEKSRLLSDRFSAERPKGSFSTLEIQRTEQGDSAMYLCASPTEYMGVYTGELFFGEGSRLTVL.

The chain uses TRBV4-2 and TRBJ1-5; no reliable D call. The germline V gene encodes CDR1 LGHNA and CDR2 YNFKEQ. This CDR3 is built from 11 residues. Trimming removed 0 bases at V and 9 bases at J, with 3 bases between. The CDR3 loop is CASSQDGPQHF. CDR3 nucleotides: TGTGCCAGCAGCCAAGATGGGCCCCAGCATTTT.

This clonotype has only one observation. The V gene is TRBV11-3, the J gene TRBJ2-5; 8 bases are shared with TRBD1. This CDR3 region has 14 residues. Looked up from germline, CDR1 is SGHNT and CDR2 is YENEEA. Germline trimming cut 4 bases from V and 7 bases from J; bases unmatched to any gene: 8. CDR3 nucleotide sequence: TGTGCCAGCAGCTCGCGGACAGGGAAGGGGACCCAGTACTTC. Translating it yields CASSSRTGKGTQYF.